A single sample gave rise to the 25 T cell receptor beta chains below, sequenced in a study of blood T cell repertoires in COVID-19. Here immunoSEQ multiplex PCR was the method, and the copy in TCRdb shows in-frame clones only, minus some. The sample has some 200,000 clones, roughly 88% seen once; the top ten hold about 9.7%. Sequencing input: peripheral blood. These receptor sequences come from a man aged 50-60 years with active or convalescent COVID-19.

This sequence joins TRBV29-1 and TRBJ1-2; possibly TRBD1 for D (6 bases). The CDR3 is made up of 13 amino acids. The ends were cut back, 4 bases at V and 2 bases at J, with 11 bases in the middle. Germline CDR1 reads SQVTM; CDR2 reads ANQGSEA. CDR3 sequence (DNA): TGCAGCGTTGGAGGGGGGGAAAACTATGGCTACACCTTC. Translating it yields CSVGGGENYGYTF.

The chain has TRBV10-3 and TRBJ1-6, with D possibly being TRBD1 (6 bases). From germline, CDR1 is ENHRY and CDR2 SYGVKD. The CDR3 has 16 residues. Trimming left V 6 bases short and J 4 bases short, with 16 bases between. The DNA of the CDR3 is TGTGCCATCAGCGGCGGCGAGGGGGGGTATAATTCACCCCTCCACTTT. This encodes CAISGGEGGYNSPLHF.

The rearrangement joins TRBV4-1 to TRBJ2-3, with TRBD2 identical over 12 bases. The ends lost 1 base at V and 3 bases at J; junction bases unmatched: 14. Germline assignment: CDR1 MGHRA and CDR2 YSYEKL. CDR3 length equals 20 residues. CDR3: CASSQGRLAGAPPGTDTQYF. CDR3 nucleotides: TGCGCCAGCAGCCAAGGACGACTAGCGGGGGCCCCGCCGGGGACAGATACGCAGTATTTT.

The CDR3 region has the DNA TGTGCCAGCAGTTTAAGACAGATGTATAGCAATCAGCCCCAGCATTTT. Amino acids: CASSLRQMYSNQPQHF. The gene calls are TRBV28 and TRBJ1-5, with D possibly being TRBD1 (5 bases). The CDR3 runs to 16 residues. CDR1 and CDR2 from the germline V gene are MDHEN and SYDVKM. The V end lost 2 bases, the J end lost 0 bases, and 11 bases lay between the germline ends.

The chain uses TRBV7-8 and TRBJ1-1, with TRBD1 matching 7 bases. V lost 4 bases, J lost 3 bases, and 8 bases stayed unmatched. The germline V gene has CDR1 SGHVS and CDR2 FQNEAQ. The CDR3 is 15 amino acids. The CDR3 loop reads CASSSKGAGDTEAFF. CDR3 DNA sequence: TGTGCCAGCAGCTCTAAGGGGGCAGGGGACACTGAAGCTTTCTTT.

The chain carries TRBV9 and TRBJ2-2; perhaps TRBD2 as D (7 bases). The germline gives CDR1 SGDLS, CDR2 YYNGEE. CDR3 length: 15 amino acids. V dropped 3 bases and J dropped 3 bases, with 12 bases sitting between them. CDR3 in amino acids: CASSGRGADTGELFF. DNA of the CDR3: TGTGCCAGCAGCGGACGGGGGGCTGACACCGGGGAGCTGTTTTTT.

V and J are TRBV30 and TRBJ1-6; 10 bases agree with TRBD1. The CDR3 is 17 amino acids. In germline, CDR1 is GTSNPN, CDR2 SVGIG (reference sequence). Trimming at V came to 2 bases and at J to 6 bases, leaving 10 bases not matched to a gene. The CDR3 sequence is CAWSWMVGDRGNSPLHF. CDR3 DNA sequence: TGTGCCTGGAGTTGGATGGTAGGGGACAGGGGTAATTCACCCCTCCACTTT.

This chain connects TRBV25-1 to TRBJ2-7; D gene unclear. Trimming removed 0 bases at V and 9 bases at J, with 15 bases between. The CDR3 loop spans 14 amino acids. The V gene's germline CDR1 is MGHDK and CDR2 SYGVNS. The CDR3 sequence: CASSEYTTDSRQYF. The CDR3 bases are TGTGCCAGCAGTGAATATACGACCGACTCACGGCAGTACTTC.

This clone was observed a few times. The chain uses TRBV5-1 and TRBJ1-6; TRBD1 is a possible D gene (6 bases). This CDR3 spans 14 amino acids. Germline values: CDR1 SGHRS, CDR2 YFSETQ. The V gene lost 0 bases and the J gene lost 6 bases, with 7 bases spanning the gap. In nucleotides, the CDR3 is TGCGCCAGCAGCTTGGAAGGGGGTAATTCACCCCTCCACTTT. Its translation is CASSLEGGNSPLHF.

The J gene is TRBJ2-7, the V gene TRBV29-1; 7 bases match TRBD1. Trimming removed 7 bases from V and 3 bases from J; junction bases left unmatched: 6. Germline CDR1 reads SQVTM; CDR2 reads ANQGSEA. This CDR3 has 12 amino acids. The CDR3 reads CSATTGNYEQYF. The CDR3 DNA sequence: TGCAGCGCTACGACAGGGAACTACGAGCAGTACTTC.

This chain links TRBV9 with TRBJ2-1, with 9 bases that match TRBD2. Germline trimming cut 2 bases from V and 2 bases from J; bases unmatched to any gene: 8. The CDR3 is made up of 17 amino acids. Germline assignment: CDR1 SGDLS and CDR2 YYNGEE. The CDR3 DNA follows: TGTGCCAGCAGCGTGTCTCTAGCGGGAACCCCCTACAATGAGCAGTTCTTC. As protein: CASSVSLAGTPYNEQFF.

The count of this clone is one. This chain uses TRBV5-1 with TRBJ2-3, with 7 bases aligning to TRBD2. J gave up 1 base and V 0 bases, and 8 bases lay outside the gene matches. The length of the CDR3 is 17 residues. The V gene's germline CDR1 is SGHRS and CDR2 YFSETQ. CDR3 bases: TGCGCCAGCAGCTTGGAGGCCCGCGGGGGAGGCACAGATACGCAGTATTTT. Translated: CASSLEARGGGTDTQYF.

This clone was counted a few times. The J gene is TRBJ2-5, the V gene TRBV30, with 11 bases fitting TRBD2. This CDR3 is built from 16 residues. Losses at the gene ends were 0 bases for V and 5 bases for J; bases not matched to a gene: 8. Germline V gene lookup returns CDR1 GTSNPN and CDR2 SVGIG (reference sequence). The CDR3 DNA reads TGTGCCTGGAGTGTATTAGCGGGAGGGCCTGCTGAGACCCAGTACTTC. This encodes CAWSVLAGGPAETQYF.

In DNA, the CDR3 is TGTGCCAGCAGGTTGTGGGCAGGCGGGGACACAGATACGCAGTATTTT. The encoded protein is CASRLWAGGDTDTQYF. This rearrangement joins TRBV7-3 to TRBJ2-3; TRBD2 is a possible D gene (6 bases). Germline V CDR1 and CDR2: SGHTA, FQGTGA. V was pared by 6 bases and J by 2 bases, with 18 bases between. This CDR3 region has 16 residues. Supplemented by reference TRBV7-3 and TRBJ2-3, the full variable domain reads GAGVSQTPSNKVTEKGKYVELRCDPISGHTALYWYRQSLGQGPEFLIYFQGTGAADDSGLPNDRFFAVRPEGSVSTLKIQRTERGDSAVYLCASRLWAGGDTDTQYFGPGTRLTVL.

The genes are TRBV6-1 and TRBJ1-4; D is unresolved. This CDR3 is 17 amino acids long. Germline loops: CDR1 MNHNS, CDR2 SASEGT. Trimming took off 2 bases at V and 4 bases at J, with 17 bases between the two ends. The CDR3 DNA is TGTGCCAGCAGTGAAACCCTCCCGGCGGCTAATAATGAAAAACTGTTTTTT. Amino acids: CASSETLPAANNEKLFF.

V usage is TRBV5-4 and J usage is TRBJ2-1; TRBD2 matches 12 bases. V was pared by 1 base and J by 8 bases, with 4 bases of the junction left unmatched. Germline lookup yields CDR1 SGHNT and CDR2 YYREEE (reference sequence). This CDR3 spans 15 amino acids. This CDR3 is CASSLRLAGGDEQFF. For the CDR3, the DNA is TGTGCCAGCAGCTTGAGGCTAGCGGGAGGGGATGAGCAGTTCTTC.

The chain joins TRBV10-3 to TRBJ1-1; possibly TRBD1 for D (5 bases). The germline V gene has CDR1 ENHRY and CDR2 SYGVKD. V lost 3 bases to trimming and J lost 1 base, with 12 bases between them. The CDR3 length is 15 residues. The CDR3 DNA follows: TGTGCCATCAGTGAAGGGGCACAGCGGAACACTGAAGCTTTCTTT. It translates to CAISEGAQRNTEAFF.

This clone was picked up a small number of times. The gene calls are TRBV27 and TRBJ2-5; perhaps TRBD2 as D (7 bases). Germline CDR1 MNHEY, CDR2 SMNVEV (reference sequence). Trimming removed 5 bases at V and 1 base at J, with 11 bases between. The CDR3 has 14 residues. CDR3 coding DNA: TGTGCCAGCAGTCCTCGGGGGGCCCAAGAGACCCAGTACTTC. It translates to CASSPRGAQETQYF.

This chain connects TRBV19 to TRBJ1-4; 10 nucleotides match TRBD1. Trimming took 6 bases from V and 10 from J; bases not matched to a gene: 8. This CDR3 has 14 amino acids. Germline assignment: CDR1 LNHDA and CDR2 SQIVND (reference sequence). The CDR3 nucleotides read TGTGCCAGTAGCCCCGGGACAGGGGACTCAAAACTGTTTTTT. Its translation: CASSPGTGDSKLFF.

The CDR3 loop reads CASSLTSGGQETQYF. Written as DNA, the CDR3 is TGCGCCAGCAGCTTGACTAGCGGGGGCCAAGAGACCCAGTACTTC. J is TRBJ2-5 and V is TRBV5-1; 11 positions match TRBD2. Germline CDR1 reads SGHRS; CDR2 reads YFSETQ. V lost 1 base and J lost 1; bases outside the gene matches: 0. The CDR3 extends over 15 amino acids.

The CDR3 region has the DNA TGTGCCAGCAGACTCTGGACAGGGCTAGAGACCCAGTACTTC. This gives the protein CASRLWTGLETQYF. The rearrangement joins TRBV6-5 to TRBJ2-5; 8 bases agree with TRBD1. CDR3 length: 14 amino acids. The trim removed 6 bases at V and 4 bases at J, leaving 7 bases unmatched. Germline CDR1 and CDR2: MNHEY and SVGAGI.

The chain combines TRBV6-5 with TRBJ2-7; 15 positions match TRBD2. The CDR3 consists of 15 residues. The V segment lost 5 bases and the J segment 5 bases; nucleotides outside the gene matches: 4. Germline CDR1 and CDR2: MNHEY and SVGAGI. The CDR3 DNA follows: TGTGCCAGCAGTCCCGGACTAGCGGGAGGGAACGAGCAGTACTTC. Protein: CASSPGLAGGNEQYF.

The chain combines TRBV10-3 with TRBJ1-3, with TRBD1 identical over 10 bases. The junction had 15 bases not matched to a gene; V was cut back by 6 bases and J by 1 base. Germline CDR1 ENHRY, CDR2 SYGVKD. CDR3 length equals 19 residues. CDR3 in amino acids: CAISLTGGGRMKSGNTIYF. The CDR3 DNA sequence: TGTGCCATCAGCCTGACAGGGGGCGGTAGGATGAAGTCTGGAAACACCATATATTTT.

The chain carries TRBV2 and TRBJ2-2, with D tentatively TRBD2 (5 bases). This CDR3 contains 15 residues. Deletions cut 6 bases from V and 1 base from J, with 12 bases between. Germline V gene sequence: CDR1 SNHLY, CDR2 FYNNEI. CDR3 residues: CASRPMGVNTGELFF. In DNA, the CDR3 is TGTGCCAGCAGGCCCATGGGAGTGAACACCGGGGAGCTGTTTTTT.

The chain carries TRBV4-2 and TRBJ2-7; maybe TRBD2 (6 bases). Germline loops: CDR1 LGHNA, CDR2 YNFKEQ. The V end was cut by 4 bases, the J end by 1 base, with 17 bases between. The CDR3 consists of 16 residues. CDR3: CASSPGDGRGSYEQYF. The CDR3 region has the DNA TGTGCCAGCAGCCCGGGAGACGGGAGAGGGTCCTACGAGCAGTACTTC.